These 16 T cell receptor beta chains were all obtained from the same sample, sequenced in a study of T-cell memory formation after mild COVID-19 (dated by TCRdb to about 2021). Libraries came from 5' RACE. TCRdb shows the sequencer as Illumina NovaSeq 6000. TCRdb redid the processing of the public reads, applying fastp at Q25 and MiXCR, and retained in-frame beta chains. CDR3 protein sequences are deduplicated, and each keeps its most common genes and DNA. The table for this sample lists 68,000 or so distinct CDR3 sequences; over 15% of them were counted only once. The ten largest clonotypes hold around 29% of the sample. Sequencing was performed on PBMCs or a T cell subset sorted from them (not recorded which). The receptors originated from an adult woman who had mild COVID-19 (a few samples of this study predate the infection). The sample titles of this study are shuffled in the database, so cell type and time point are left out; the donor was told from shared clones.

J is TRBJ2-1 and V is TRBV27, with D hard to call. Germline V lookup: CDR1 MNHEY, CDR2 SMNVEV (reference sequence). The CDR3 has 11 residues. Trimming pared 3 bases from V and 5 bases from J, leaving 2 bases between. In DNA, the CDR3 is TGTGCCAGCAGTTTTCACAATGAGCAGTTCTTC. Translating it yields CASSFHNEQFF.

This clonotype was detected only a few times. The rearrangement uses TRBV3-1 and TRBJ2-1, with 9 bases identical to TRBD2. There are 18 residues in the CDR3. CDR1 and CDR2 from the germline V gene are LGHDT and YNNKEL (reference sequence). J gave up 7 bases and V 0 bases, and 13 bases lay outside the gene matches. This CDR3 reads CASSQEETSGVLRNEQFF. The CDR3 DNA sequence: TGTGCCAGCAGCCAAGAGGAGACTAGCGGCGTACTAAGGAATGAGCAGTTCTTC.

This clonotype came up a few times. The J gene is TRBJ1-5, the V gene TRBV5-1; unclear D gene. Germline V gene sequence: CDR1 SGHRS, CDR2 YFSETQ. The CDR3 consists of 13 residues. V shed 1 base and J shed 5 bases, with 7 bases lying between them. CDR3 sequence reads: CASSLMMDQPQHF. For the CDR3, the DNA is TGCGCCAGCAGCTTGATGATGGATCAGCCCCAGCATTTT.

This clonotype was recorded a few times. The chain employs TRBV6-5 and TRBJ1-1; no clear D gene. With 1 base removed from V and 5 bases from J, the gap between germline ends came to 11 bases. This CDR3 is 14 amino acids long. Germline V gives CDR1 MNHEY, CDR2 SVGAGI. CDR3: CASSYFSTGTEAFF. Here the CDR3 DNA reads TGTGCCAGCAGTTACTTCTCAACTGGGACTGAAGCTTTCTTT.

This chain connects TRBV19 to TRBJ2-7, with 11 bases aligning to TRBD1. The ends lost 7 bases at V and 3 bases at J; junction bases unmatched: 5. Germline V gene lookup returns CDR1 LNHDA and CDR2 SQIVND (reference sequence). There are 14 residues in the CDR3. The CDR3 here is CASTVGQGDYEQYF. CDR3 coding DNA: TGTGCCAGTACCGTGGGACAGGGGGACTACGAGCAGTACTTC.

This clonotype was detected a few times. V is TRBV7-3 and J is TRBJ2-1, with 8 bases that match TRBD2. Germline lookup yields CDR1 SGHTA and CDR2 FQGTGA. CDR3 size: 16 residues. J gave up 8 bases and V 2 bases, and 11 bases lay outside the gene matches. DNA for the CDR3: TGTGCCAGCAGCTTAGGATTGGGACTAGTCGGCGATGAGCAGTTCTTC. It is translated as CASSLGLGLVGDEQFF.

The table lists this clonotype with a few counts. The rearrangement links TRBV7-9 to TRBJ2-1, with 9 bases fitting TRBD2. The trim removed 3 bases at V and 4 bases at J, leaving 16 bases unmatched. Per germline, CDR1 SEHNR and CDR2 FQNEAQ (reference sequence). The CDR3 has 19 amino acids. The CDR3 coding sequence is TGTGCCAGCAGCTTGCTTGCGGGGGGGCCGAGGGGGCAATACAATGAGCAGTTCTTC. Amino acids: CASSLLAGGPRGQYNEQFF.

The chain is built from TRBV7-9 and TRBJ2-1; TRBD2 matches at 12 bases. Trimming cost V 4 bases and J 5 bases; bases outside gene matches: 9. In germline, CDR1 is SEHNR, CDR2 FQNEAQ (reference sequence). The CDR3 runs 17 residues. The CDR3 reads CASSSPLAGGPNNEQFF. DNA of the CDR3: TGTGCCAGCAGCTCCCCCCTAGCGGGAGGGCCAAACAATGAGCAGTTCTTC.

This clonotype was counted between two and nine times. This chain uses TRBV12-3 or TRBV12-4 with TRBJ1-1; possible D gene TRBD1, 5 bases. The germline V and J ends were trimmed by 1 base and 5 bases, with 14 bases remaining between them. This CDR3 has 15 residues. In nucleotides, the CDR3 is TGTGCCAGCAGTTTAGTGGCCGGGGGGGGTACTGAAGCTTTCTTT. It encodes CASSLVAGGGTEAFF.

The chain carries TRBV4-1 and TRBJ1-2; 10 nucleotides match TRBD1. There are 14 residues in the CDR3. The germline CDR1 and CDR2 sequences are MGHRA and YSYEKL. The V segment lost 4 bases and the J segment 3 bases; nucleotides outside the gene matches: 2. The CDR3 reads CASSPGTGDYGYTF. DNA of the CDR3: TGCGCCAGCAGCCCAGGGACAGGGGACTATGGCTACACCTTC.

The CDR3 coding sequence is TGTGCCACCAGCACCAAGGAATCGCAAGAGACCCAGTACTTC. Translation gives CATSTKESQETQYF. The rearrangement links TRBV15 to TRBJ2-5; unclear D gene. Germline CDR1 LNHNV, CDR2 YYDKDF (reference sequence). V lost 4 bases, J lost 2 bases, and 11 bases lay in between. The CDR3 sequence is 14 residues long.

This clonotype occurred a few times. The chain uses TRBV20-1 and TRBJ1-1; possible D gene TRBD1, 5 bases. The CDR3 spans 13 residues. CDR1 is DFQATT, CDR2 SNEGSKA, per germline (reference sequence). Deletions cut 0 bases from V and 7 bases from J, with 12 bases between. In DNA, the CDR3 is TGCAGTGCTAGAGATCGGTCACAGGATGAAGCTTTCTTT. Its protein is CSARDRSQDEAFF.

This clonotype was counted a few times. The rearrangement links TRBV11-3 to TRBJ2-1; 7 nucleotides line up with TRBD1. V shed 5 bases, J shed 0 bases, and the junction held 4 bases outside the gene matches. The CDR3 covers 15 residues. The germline V gene has CDR1 SGHNT and CDR2 YENEEA. The CDR3 nucleotides are TGTGCCAGCAGCACGTGGACAGGCTCCTACAATGAGCAGTTCTTC. It yields the protein CASSTWTGSYNEQFF.

The rearrangement joins TRBV7-9 to TRBJ2-3; 9 bases agree with TRBD2. CDR3 size: 18 residues. After removal of 3 bases from V and 4 bases from J, the junction contained 14 bases not matched to a gene. The germline V gene has CDR1 SEHNR and CDR2 FQNEAQ (reference sequence). The CDR3 reads CASSFQASGAPWADTQYF. The CDR3 DNA reads TGTGCCAGCAGCTTTCAAGCTAGCGGGGCGCCCTGGGCAGATACGCAGTATTTT.

The chain couples TRBV7-9 to TRBJ2-5; a weak D match, TRBD1 (7 bases). Trimming cost V 2 bases and J 5 bases, with 12 bases left between them. Germline V gives CDR1 SEHNR, CDR2 FQNEAQ (reference sequence). This CDR3 is built from 14 residues. DNA for the CDR3: TGTGCCAGCAGCTTATTTTCAGGGGGGGAGACCCAGTACTTC. This encodes CASSLFSGGETQYF.

A few counts support this clonotype. The genes are TRBV29-1 and TRBJ1-1; D unresolved. CDR1 SQVTM and CDR2 ANQGSEA come from the germline V gene. Trimming cost V 5 bases and J 4 bases, with 17 bases left between them. The CDR3 sequence is 14 residues long. The CDR3 loop is CSVRSPGSATEAFF. CDR3 in DNA: TGCAGCGTTCGTTCTCCCGGATCCGCCACTGAAGCTTTCTTT.